This T cell receptor beta chain was sequenced for a study of OX40 agonist ivuxolimab in advanced cancers. The wider study: In this cohort, patients received ivuxolimab, an agonistic anti-OX40 (CD134) antibody.

Concerning this clone itself: What it binds is unknown.

TCRdb keeps only in-frame clones here, not all; method: immunoSEQ multiplex PCR. The sample has tens of thousands of clones; roughly 91% are singletons. Trimming stripped 5 bases from V and 5 bases from J, with 4 bases between. CDR1 is MNHEY, CDR2 SVGAGI, per germline. There are 11 residues in the CDR3. Study-wide results and caveats: CD8+ T cells showed, on average, more clonal expansion than CD4+ cells. Relatively little clonal expansion, among the lowest observed, appeared in partial responders at 0.1-3.0 mg/kg.

The chain has TRBV6-5 and TRBJ2-1; D remains unclear. The sequence came from an adult with an advanced solid tumor such as melanoma, head and neck, liver or kidney cancer. The starting material was CD4+ or CD8+ T cells sorted from blood, obtained in a trial of the OX40 agonist ivuxolimab. The chain's CDR3 is CASSKHNEQFF. DNA for the CDR3: TGTGCCAGCAGTAAGCACAATGAGCAGTTCTTC.